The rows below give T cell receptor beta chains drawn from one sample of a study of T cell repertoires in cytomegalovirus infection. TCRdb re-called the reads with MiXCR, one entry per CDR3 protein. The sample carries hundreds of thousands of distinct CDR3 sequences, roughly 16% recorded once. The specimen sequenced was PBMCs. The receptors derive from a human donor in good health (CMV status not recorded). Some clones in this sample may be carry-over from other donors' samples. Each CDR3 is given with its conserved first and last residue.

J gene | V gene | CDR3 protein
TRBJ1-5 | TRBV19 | CASSAPGLHQADQPQHF
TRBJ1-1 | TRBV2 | CASLMNTEAFF
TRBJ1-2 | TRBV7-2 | CASSPLREGRGYTF
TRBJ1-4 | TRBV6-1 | CASSYGGSGEKLFF
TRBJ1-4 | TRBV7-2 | CASRRDRAFNEKLFF
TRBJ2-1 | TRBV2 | CASSDRQGCNEQFF
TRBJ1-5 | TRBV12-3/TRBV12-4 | CASSFQSGGQQPQHF
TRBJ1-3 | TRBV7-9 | CASLSSGNTIYF
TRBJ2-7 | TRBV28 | CASSFGDRSVGEQYF
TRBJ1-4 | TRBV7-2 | CASSTSNRGGEKLFF
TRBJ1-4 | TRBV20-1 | CSVRTGRREKLFF
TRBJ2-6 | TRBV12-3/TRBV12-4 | CASLNPGAGANVLTF
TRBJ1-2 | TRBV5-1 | CASSFRDPTNYGYTF
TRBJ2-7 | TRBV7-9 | CASSLRGYEQYF
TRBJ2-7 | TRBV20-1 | CSAMGPYEQYF
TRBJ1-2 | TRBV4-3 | CASSQAGQGAHYGYTF
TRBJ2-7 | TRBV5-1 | CASSPQRWGLEQYF
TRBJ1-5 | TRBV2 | CASSREMSNQPQHF
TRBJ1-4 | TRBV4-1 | CASSQGQGGPTNEKLFF
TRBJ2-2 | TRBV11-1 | CASSPSWAANTGELFF
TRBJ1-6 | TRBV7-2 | CASSLQGSPLHF
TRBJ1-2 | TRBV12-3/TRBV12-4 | CASSLSSRPLFDGYTF
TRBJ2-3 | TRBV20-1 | CSAAAEASGAADTQYF
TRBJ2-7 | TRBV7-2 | CASSPRGSSYEQYF
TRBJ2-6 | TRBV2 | CASSQGESGANVLTF
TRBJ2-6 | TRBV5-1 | CASSWKTSGGFDSSGANVLTF
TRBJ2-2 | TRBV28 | CASSLTPGELFF
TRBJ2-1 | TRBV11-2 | CASSRPGTGVNEQFF
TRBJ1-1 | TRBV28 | CASRPYGGPQMNTEAFF
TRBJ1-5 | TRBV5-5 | CASSRRINQPQHF
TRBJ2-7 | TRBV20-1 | CSARDRLAGSRSYEQYF
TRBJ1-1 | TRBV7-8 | CASSIPGQGYSTEAFF
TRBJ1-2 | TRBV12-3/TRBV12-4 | CASSPSRGVYGYTF
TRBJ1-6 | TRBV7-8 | CASSPTQGTLHF
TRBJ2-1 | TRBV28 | CASSQPGGRAYNEQFF
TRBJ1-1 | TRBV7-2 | CASSLVRGRGAEAFF